The 24 T cell receptor beta chains below come from one sample, sequenced in a study of CD8+ T cells in alopecia areata. Following extraction, RNA underwent reverse transcription to cDNA, which served as the sequencing template. Assay used: immunoSEQ multiplex PCR; TCRdb lists only in-frame clones, some missing. The table has 150,000 to 200,000 clones, roughly 50% seen once. Treatment specified: oral pan-JAK inhibitor, 5-10 mg twice daily. The material was CD4+ T cells sorted from blood, obtained at approximately week 60, from a patient treated with tofacitinib. These TCRs come from a human donor with alopecia areata.

The rearrangement links TRBV4-2 to TRBJ2-3, with 7 positions matching TRBD2. The V and J ends lost 1 base and 6 bases, in that order; junction bases with no gene match: 16. Germline V gene data show CDR1 as LGHNA and CDR2 as YNFKEQ. This CDR3 has 18 amino acids. This CDR3 is CASSQVKLSGLRPDTQYF. The DNA of the CDR3 is TGTGCCAGCAGCCAAGTTAAATTGTCGGGACTACGGCCCGATACGCAGTATTTT.

V is TRBV25-1 and J is TRBJ2-3; D call uncertain. The CDR3 runs to 9 residues. Germline CDR1 MGHDK, CDR2 SYGVNS. With 7 bases removed from V and 11 bases from J, the gap between germline ends came to 7 bases. The CDR3 reads CASTRLQYF. The CDR3 DNA reads as TGTGCCAGCACTCGGTTGCAGTATTTT.

V is TRBV27 and J is TRBJ1-5; 8 bases align to TRBD1. V was clipped by 5 bases and J by 6 bases; unmatched bases: 15. The germline gives CDR1 MNHEY, CDR2 SMNVEV (reference sequence). The CDR3 covers 17 residues. The CDR3 loop is CASSLSYRGAYSQPQHF. In DNA, the CDR3 is TGTGCCAGCAGTCTTTCCTACAGGGGGGCTTATAGTCAGCCCCAGCATTTT.

This clone was found a few times. The chain uses TRBV30 and TRBJ2-5; D is uncertain. CDR1 is GTSNPN, CDR2 SVGIG, per germline (reference sequence). V lost 8 bases and J lost 5, with 12 bases in between. This CDR3 comprises 11 residues. CDR3 sequence (DNA): TGTGCCGGGGTGGTAAGGGAGACCCAGTACTTC. Translation gives CAGVVRETQYF.

The V call is TRBV30, the J call TRBJ2-1; D is unresolved. V shed 1 base and J shed 7 bases, with 11 bases lying between them. This CDR3 comprises 13 residues. Germline V gene data show CDR1 as GTSNPN and CDR2 as SVGIG (reference sequence). The CDR3 reads CAWSARAPNEQFF. The CDR3 DNA follows: TGTGCCTGGAGTGCCCGAGCGCCTAATGAGCAGTTCTTC.

The CDR3 DNA reads TGTGCCTGGAGCGCCAGGTACTCCGGACAGGGGAATCAGCCCCAGCATTTT. It is translated as CAWSARYSGQGNQPQHF. The chain joins TRBV30 to TRBJ1-5, with 9 bases aligning to TRBD1. The CDR3 consists of 17 residues. Unmatched junction bases numbered 13, after V lost 3 bases and J lost 4 bases. Germline CDR1 GTSNPN, CDR2 SVGIG (reference sequence).

This clone was recorded at least ten times. V gene TRBV10-3 combines with J gene TRBJ2-7, with 14 bases that match TRBD2. V dropped 10 bases and J dropped 4; count of bases not matched to a gene: 12. The CDR3 contains 16 residues. Germline loops: CDR1 ENHRY, CDR2 SYGVKD. CDR3 region: CATREPGLAGGYEQYF. The CDR3 DNA is TGTGCCACCAGGGAACCTGGACTAGCGGGGGGTTACGAGCAGTACTTC.

The chain combines TRBV4-2 with TRBJ2-5; unclear D gene. Between the trimmed V and J ends, which lost 0 bases and 1 base, there was a span of 9 bases. The V gene's germline CDR1 is LGHNA and CDR2 YNFKEQ. The CDR3 runs 15 residues. In nucleotides, the CDR3 is TGTGCCAGCAGCCAAGACTTGAACTTCCAAGAGACCCAGTACTTC. Translating it yields CASSQDLNFQETQYF.

V is TRBV11-2 and J is TRBJ2-4; D not resolved. V dropped 0 bases and J dropped 0 bases, with 12 bases sitting between them. The CDR3 is 17 amino acids. Germline V gene sequence: CDR1 SGHAT, CDR2 FQNNGV. The CDR3 DNA is TGTGCCAGCAGCTTAGATAGGCGCTTACTAGCCAAAAACATTCAGTACTTC. Its protein product is CASSLDRRLLAKNIQYF.

This clone was seen more than once but under ten times. This sequence joins TRBV9 and TRBJ2-6, with D possibly being TRBD2 (5 bases). Germline values: CDR1 SGDLS, CDR2 YYNGEE. The CDR3 consists of 14 residues. Trimming shortened V by 5 bases and J by 2 bases, and 8 bases separated the two germline ends. The CDR3 region has the DNA TGTGCCAGCAGGAGGGAGACTGGGGCCAACGTCCTGACTTTC. Translation gives CASRRETGANVLTF.

The V gene is TRBV7-2, the J gene TRBJ2-7, with 7 nucleotides matching TRBD1. The germline V gene encodes CDR1 SGHTA and CDR2 FQGNSA. CDR3 length equals 12 residues. J gave up 4 bases and V 4 bases, and 1 base lay outside the gene matches. CDR3 loop: CASSSTGYEQYF. In nucleotides, the CDR3 is TGTGCCAGCAGCTCGACAGGGTACGAGCAGTACTTC.

V and J are TRBV5-1 and TRBJ1-1; D gene unclear. CDR3 length: 13 residues. The germline CDR1 and CDR2 sequences are SGHRS and YFSETQ. With 5 bases removed from V and 0 bases from J, the gap between germline ends came to 8 bases. CDR3 DNA: TGCGCCAGCAGACTTATGGTGAACACTGAAGCTTTCTTT. The encoded protein is CASRLMVNTEAFF.

This clone was picked up a small number of times. This chain connects TRBV9 to TRBJ2-7, with a tentative D call TRBD1 (5 bases). Per the germline V gene, CDR1 is SGDLS and CDR2 is YYNGEE. Trimming shortened V by 0 bases and J by 7 bases, and 14 bases separated the two germline ends. The length of the CDR3 is 14 residues. The CDR3 is CASSVVVGDGEQYF. In nucleotides, the CDR3 is TGTGCCAGCAGCGTAGTCGTAGGGGATGGGGAGCAGTACTTC.

A few counts support this clone. This sequence joins TRBV10-3 and TRBJ2-2; 9 bases match TRBD1. The CDR3 runs to 16 residues. The V segment lost 8 bases and the J segment 4 bases; nucleotides outside the gene matches: 11. Germline V gene sequence: CDR1 ENHRY, CDR2 SYGVKD. The CDR3 here is CAIGPGQGNPTGELFF. CDR3 nucleotides: TGTGCCATCGGACCGGGACAGGGAAATCCCACCGGGGAGCTGTTTTTT.

The CDR3 sequence is CAISGQGDYGYTF. Here the CDR3 DNA reads TGTGCCATCAGTGGGCAGGGGGACTATGGCTACACCTTC. The rearrangement uses TRBV10-3 and TRBJ1-2, with 7 bases aligning to TRBD1. Unmatched junction bases numbered 2, after V lost 4 bases and J lost 3 bases. Germline CDR1 and CDR2: ENHRY and SYGVKD. The length of the CDR3 is 13 residues.

V and J are TRBV6-1 and TRBJ2-5; the D gene is possibly TRBD2 (5 bases). Germline values: CDR1 MNHNS, CDR2 SASEGT. The CDR3 has 14 residues. With 4 bases removed from V and 0 bases from J, the gap between germline ends came to 9 bases. CDR3: CASSGRTHQETQYF. In DNA, the CDR3 is TGTGCCAGCAGTGGGAGGACCCACCAAGAGACCCAGTACTTC.

V gene TRBV9 combines with J gene TRBJ2-3; D gene uncertain. V lost 0 bases and J lost 4, with 6 bases in between. Germline V gene data show CDR1 as SGDLS and CDR2 as YYNGEE. This CDR3 is 13 amino acids long. The CDR3 is CASSVAGSDTQYF. The DNA for the CDR3 is TGTGCCAGCAGCGTAGCTGGGTCAGATACGCAGTATTTT.

The chain has TRBV9 and TRBJ2-1, with a weak D call TRBD2 (6 bases). The CDR3 has 17 residues. Germline loops: CDR1 SGDLS, CDR2 YYNGEE. V shed 3 bases and J shed 11 bases, with 27 bases lying between them. The DNA of the CDR3 is TGTGCCAGCAGCGCCTACCTGGGACTCCCCTACGATGAGAAGCAGTTCTTC. It codes for CASSAYLGLPYDEKQFF. Drawing the rest from reference TRBV9 and TRBJ2-1, the complete variable domain is DSGVTQTPKHLITATGQRVTLRCSPRSGDLSVYWYQQSLDQGLQFLIQYYNGEERAKGNILERFSAQQFPDLHSELNLSSLELGDSALYFCASSAYLGLPYDEKQFFGPGTRLTVL.

This clone showed up just a few times. This chain links TRBV6-5 with TRBJ2-3; the D gene is possibly TRBD2 (6 bases). The CDR3 is 14 amino acids. Trimming removed 0 bases at V and 10 bases at J, with 14 bases between. Germline V gene lookup returns CDR1 MNHEY and CDR2 SVGAGI. The DNA for the CDR3 is TGTGCCAGCAGTTACTCTTCGGGACTTAGCCCGCAGTATTTT. As protein: CASSYSSGLSPQYF.

The rearrangement uses TRBV7-2 and TRBJ2-3, with D perhaps matching TRBD1 or TRBD2 (5 bases each). Germline CDR1 reads SGHTA; CDR2 reads FQGNSA. The CDR3 covers 15 residues. Trimming removed 1 base from V and 6 bases from J, with 14 bases in between. The CDR3 loop reads CASSLGPGLADTQYF. CDR3 DNA: TGTGCCAGCAGCTTAGGTCCGGGGCTGGCGGATACGCAGTATTTT.

The genes are TRBV25-1 and TRBJ2-7; 7 bases are shared with TRBD2. Germline-derived CDR1 and CDR2 are MGHDK and SYGVNS. The CDR3 runs to 13 residues. The junction had 3 bases not matched to a gene; V was cut back by 5 bases and J by 2 bases. CDR3 nucleotide sequence: TGTGCCAGCAGTCCCGGGACTACCTACGAGCAGTACTTC. The encoded protein is CASSPGTTYEQYF.

V and J are TRBV19 and TRBJ1-1; D may be TRBD1 (6 bases). V lost 4 bases and J lost 4, with 10 bases in between. CDR3 size: 13 residues. Germline loops: CDR1 LNHDA, CDR2 SQIVND (reference sequence). CDR3 amino acids: CASSTKGGTEAFF. CDR3 DNA: TGTGCCAGTAGTACGAAGGGGGGCACTGAAGCTTTCTTT. The whole variable domain, filled in from reference TRBV19 and TRBJ1-1, reads DGGITQSPKYLFRKEGQNVTLSCEQNLNHDAMYWYRQDPGQGLRLIYYSQIVNDFQKGDIAEGYSVSREKKESFPLTVTSAQKNPTAFYLCASSTKGGTEAFFGQGTRLTVV.

V usage is TRBV2 and J usage is TRBJ2-3, with D possibly TRBD1 on 5 matching bases. The V gene's germline CDR1 is SNHLY and CDR2 FYNNEI. The CDR3 loop spans 11 amino acids. The V end was cut by 6 bases, the J end by 6 bases, with 7 bases between. CDR3 DNA sequence: TGTGCCAGCAGCAGGGTTGATACGCAGTATTTT. Encoded protein: CASSRVDTQYF.

The chain joins TRBV29-1 to TRBJ2-1, with 8 nucleotides matching TRBD2. Trimming cost V 0 bases and J 5 bases; bases outside gene matches: 18. CDR1 SQVTM and CDR2 ANQGSEA come from the germline V gene. This CDR3 spans 19 amino acids. In DNA, the CDR3 is TGCAGCGTTGAAGAACTCCCATCTCTGTCGGGGGGGAACAACAATGAGCAGTTCTTC. This encodes CSVEELPSLSGGNNNEQFF.